This TCR beta chain was retrieved from a study of blood T cell repertoires in COVID-19. Study background: Acute and convalescent COVID-19 samples came from the United States, Italy and Spain. T cells, B-cell-depleted T cells, or PBMCs supplied cDNA or gDNA.

There are 16 residues in the CDR3. Original methodology: Reference gene primer amplification yielded estimated nucleated cell counts. Profiled with immunoSEQ multiplex PCR; TCRdb holds only in-frame clones, not every one. The V and J calls and clone size come from that table; D and trimming were worked out from the DNA. The profile shows about 70,000 clones, around 85% of them singletons. This TCR was sampled from a man aged 80 or over with acute or convalescent COVID-19. The chain couples TRBV21-1 to TRBJ1-1; TRBD1, the table's D call, was not compared with the DNA. TRBV21-1 is listed as a pseudogene. Sequenced material: peripheral blood. The DNA of the CDR3 is TGTGCCAGCAGCCTTACTCGGGACAGACACGACCCTGAAGCTTTCTTT. Translating it yields CASSLTRDRHDPEAFF.